Reported below is one T cell receptor (beta chain). In this sample, this clone turned up a few times. Its antigen remains undetermined. It has no much larger one-base neighbor in the sample; base qualities were not kept. The immunoSEQ Assay, a bias-controlled multiplex PCR, was used to amplify TCRbeta CDR3 regions from genomic DNA. Turning to the authors' computational methods: The number of nucleated cells in each sample was estimated from the amplification of reference gene primers within the assay. Sequence reads were collapsed and filtered to measure the absolute abundance of every unique TCRbeta CDR3 rearrangement. For each sample, productive Simpson clonality was calculated as the square root of Simpson's diversity index over productive rearrangements. Entries here come from immuneACCESS through TCRdb and include only in-frame sequences with V and J called. Some clones fail to appear in such tables; in the studies checked, an unresolved V gene covers under half of the shortfall, and the cause of the remainder is unknown. V and J calls and clone size are copied from that table; D and trimming were computed from the DNA. The sample table contains about 280,000 clones; only one count was recorded for around 87% of them. The top ten constitute approximately 2.2% of the sample.

Samples from volunteer blood donors who had recovered from COVID-19 were contributed by a second Seattle source. Each collaborating institution followed its own protocols to collect whole blood in K2EDTA tubes. For TCRbeta analysis, collaborator samples were shipped as frozen whole blood, as isolated PBMCs, or as DNA extracted from either sample type. This record belongs to a study of blood T cell repertoires in COVID-19 (dated by TCRdb to 2020 to 2021). Some background on the complete study: Samples from collaborators originated in the United States, Italy and Spain and spanned both the acute and convalescent phases of COVID-19. The repertoires were made available in a free public database intended to serve as a resource for research on the immune response to SARS-CoV-2. Nearly every sample came with metadata listing a de-identified subject ID, COVID-19 status, age in years and sex. The prospective study material was composed of cDNA or gDNA derived from T cells, B-cell-depleted T cells, or PBMCs. The samples were drawn from two sources: the first 160 participants of the ongoing ImmuneRACE study, and approximately 1,300 subjects contributed by 6 global collaborators. Subjects who had been exposed to COVID-19, were actively infected with it, or had recovered from it provided the deeply sampled blood TCRbeta repertoires that made up the dataset. HLA class I and class II types, where available, came from metadata supplied by the sample provider rather than from assay-based typing. Points the paper makes about the study in general: How much clinical and demographic metadata was included differed by source and by participant, and the metadata was provided uncurated.

The CDR3 runs 14 amino acids, cysteine and phenylalanine included. Just CDR3 DNA is preserved here, 42 bases in frame from base 1. A distance of 12 bases separates the germline ends of V and J, which lose 3 bases and 3 bases respectively. From the germline V gene, CDR1 is SGHTA and CDR2 is FQGNSA. The sequence was obtained from a woman younger than 45 who had recovered from COVID-19. The chain couples TRBV7-2 to TRBJ2-7, with a weak D call of TRBD1 (5 bases match). Material: peripheral blood. The CDR3 region reads CASSFGMTVYEQYF. The sequenced DNA: TGTGCCAGCAGCTTCGGTATGACAGTCTACGAGCAGTACTTC.